The present TCR beta chain was sequenced within a study of blood T cell repertoires in COVID-19. Turning to the study itself: Samples of COVID-19 (acute and convalescent) were obtained from the United States, Italy and Spain. T cells, B-cell-depleted T cells, or PBMCs supplied cDNA or gDNA.

Germline lookup yields CDR1 SGHVS and CDR2 FNYEAQ. The CDR3 has 15 residues. The V and J ends lost 5 bases and 10 bases, in that order; junction bases with no gene match: 14. Assay used: immunoSEQ multiplex PCR; TCRdb lists only in-frame clones, some missing. The table shows about 39,000 clones, with approximately 86% occurring only once. The sample taken for sequencing was peripheral blood. This chain links TRBV7-6 with TRBJ2-1, with 7 bases lining up with TRBD1. This TCR was sampled from a man between 40 and 49 years old with active COVID-19. CDR3 bases: TGTGCCAGCAGCAGCGCGGACAGGCTAGGGACGGAGCAGTTCTTC. Protein: CASSSADRLGTEQFF. The variable domain in full, completed from reference TRBV7-6 and TRBJ2-1, reads GAGVSQSPRYKVTKRGQDVALRCDPISGHVSLYWYRQALGQGPEFLTYFNYEAQQDKSGLPNDRFSAERPEGSISTLTIQRTEQRDSAMYRCASSSADRLGTEQFFGPGTRLTVL.